Listed below are T cell receptor beta chains from one sample, sequenced in a study of OX40 agonist ivuxolimab in advanced cancers. Clones were read by immunoSEQ multiplex PCR, and TCRdb kept only the in-frame ones, dropping some. Of 55,000 to 70,000 clones detected, around 84% appear once; the ten largest clones hold 4.6%. Sequenced here: CD4+ or CD8+ T cells sorted from blood, sampled in a trial of the OX40 agonist ivuxolimab. All receptors come from an adult with an advanced solid tumor such as melanoma, head and neck, liver or kidney cancer. Each CDR3 is given with its conserved first and last residue. D genes are given only for firm matches. Clone size, where shown, is once, few, many, or a class for clones that have expanded.

NA	TRBJ1-2	TRBV28	few	CASSLEGWDYGYTF	TGTGCCAGCAGTTTGGAGGGGTGGGACTATGGCTACACCTTC
NA	TRBJ2-7	TRBV6-6	NA	CASSPRVSYEQYF	TGTGCCAGCAGTCCCAGGGTTTCCTACGAGCAGTACTTC
TRBD2	TRBJ2-1	TRBV5-6	NA	CASSLLVNLVGLASDEQFF	TGTGCCAGCAGCTTGCTAGTAAACTTGGTCGGACTAGCGAGCGATGAGCAGTTCTTC
TRBD2	TRBJ2-3	TRBV7-3	once	CASSLEGTSGSDTQYF	TGTGCCAGCAGCTTAGAGGGCACTAGCGGGAGTGATACGCAGTATTTT
NA	TRBJ2-2	TRBV15	NA	CATSISGTTKTGELFF	TGTGCCACCAGCATCTCTGGTACAACTAAGACCGGGGAGCTGTTTTTT
NA	TRBJ2-3	TRBV29-1	once	CSVVLRLNRITDTQYF	TGCAGCGTTGTGCTGCGGTTGAACAGAATCACAGATACGCAGTATTTT
NA	TRBJ2-1	TRBV7-3	NA	CASSLGPEGSYNEQFF	TGTGCCAGCAGCTTAGGCCCTGAAGGCTCCTACAATGAGCAGTTCTTC
TRBD2	TRBJ2-1	TRBV11-2	NA	CASSLDWAGVPNEQFF	TGTGCCAGCAGCTTAGATTGGGCGGGAGTCCCGAATGAGCAGTTCTTC
NA	TRBJ1-3	TRBV28	NA	CASSFGGGLENTIYF	TGTGCCAGCAGTTTCGGTGGGGGGCTGGAAAACACCATATATTTT
NA	TRBJ2-2	TRBV5-6	NA	CASSFAMTGGTGELFF	TGTGCCAGCAGCTTTGCAATGACCGGGGGCACCGGGGAGCTGTTTTTT
NA	TRBJ2-2	TRBV27	NA	CASSFQGAGELFF	TGTGCCAGCAGTTTTCAGGGTGCCGGGGAGCTGTTTTTT
NA	TRBJ1-5	TRBV19	NA	CASSIDLKGSGNQPQHF	TGTGCCAGTAGTATAGATCTCAAAGGAAGTGGCAATCAGCCCCAGCATTTT
NA	TRBJ2-5	TRBV20-1	once	CSTWTGETQYF	TGCAGTACTTGGACGGGGGAGACCCAGTACTTC
NA	TRBJ2-7	TRBV6-6	few	CASSFSRYEQYF	TGTGCCAGCAGTTTCTCCCGGTACGAGCAGTACTTC
NA	TRBJ2-5	TRBV7-9	NA	CASSHDRETQYF	TGTGCCAGCAGCCACGACAGAGAGACCCAGTACTTC
NA	TRBJ2-2	TRBV7-3	NA	CASSLLGGDTGELFF	TGTGCCAGCAGCTTACTTGGCGGGGACACCGGGGAGCTGTTTTTT
NA	TRBJ1-1	TRBV6-4	NA	CASSPGRGLMEAFF	TGTGCCAGCAGCCCGGGGAGGGGATTGATGGAAGCTTTCTTT
NA	TRBJ1-1	TRBV11-2	NA	CASSPAGPLMNTEAFF	TGTGCCAGCAGCCCAGCGGGTCCCCTTATGAACACTGAAGCTTTCTTT
TRBD1	TRBJ2-7	TRBV9	NA	CASSPHRGPPYEQYF	TGTGCCAGCAGCCCCCACAGGGGCCCACCCTACGAGCAGTACTTC
TRBD2	TRBJ2-7	TRBV4-1	few	CASSQEVSRGGLSAQYF	TGCGCCAGCAGCCAAGAAGTTTCGCGGGGGGGCCTTTCGGCGCAGTACTTC
NA	TRBJ2-2	TRBV5-6	NA	CASSFGLNTGELFF	TGTGCCAGCAGCTTTGGACTAAACACCGGGGAGCTGTTTTTT
NA	TRBJ2-5	TRBV7-2	NA	CASSRGGLETQYF	TGTGCCAGCAGCCGGGGAGGTTTAGAGACCCAGTACTTC
NA	TRBJ2-7	TRBV5-1	NA	CASNPTGRTEQYF	TGCGCCAGCAATCCGACAGGGAGGACCGAGCAGTACTTC
NA	TRBJ2-5	TRBV15	few	CATSRDLSRVGGTQYF	TGTGCCACCAGCAGAGATCTATCCAGGGTTGGTGGGACCCAGTACTTC
TRBD2	TRBJ2-6	TRBV7-3	NA	CASSALAGASGANVLTF	TGTGCCAGCAGCGCTCTAGCGGGCGCCTCTGGGGCCAACGTCCTGACTTTC
NA	TRBJ2-6	TRBV6-1	NA	CASSEGSGANVLTF	TGTGCCAGCAGTGAGGGCTCTGGGGCCAACGTCCTGACTTTC
NA	TRBJ1-4	TRBV5-6	NA	CASSSSGREKLFF	TGTGCCAGCAGCTCTAGCGGGCGTGAAAAACTGTTTTTT
NA	TRBJ1-2	TRBV18	NA	CASSPPGQGGYGYTF	TGTGCCAGCTCACCACCCGGGCAGGGCGGGTATGGCTACACCTTC
TRBD1	TRBJ1-5	TRBV19	once	CASSGQASSNQPQHF	TGTGCCAGTAGCGGACAGGCGAGTAGCAATCAGCCCCAGCATTTT